A single sample is the source of the 29 T cell receptor beta chains below, sequenced in a study of T cells in Graves' hyperthyroidism and ophthalmopathy. Using RNA transcripts as the source, TCR beta CDR3 regions were amplified. HTBI primers were used for first-round RT-PCR of the TCR CDR3. In TCRdb, the multiplex PCR reads were re-called with MiXCR into one record per CDR3 protein. Found here are about 420,000 distinct CDR3 sequences, around 15% of them singletons; the top ten hold 5.3%. Material: blood. The receptors shown here come from a woman under 30 with Graves' hyperthyroidism.

This clonotype was counted between two and nine times. The gene calls are TRBV5-4 and TRBJ2-1, with 8 bases fitting TRBD2. The V gene end was trimmed by 0 bases and the J gene end by 0 bases; junction bases not matched to a gene: 5. The CDR3 length is 17 residues. Germline CDR1 SGHNT, CDR2 YYREEE (reference sequence). CDR3 loop: CASSLAQLAGSYNEQFF. In DNA form, the CDR3 reads TGTGCCAGCAGCTTGGCCCAGCTAGCGGGCTCCTACAATGAGCAGTTCTTC.

The chain links TRBV19 to TRBJ1-1; possibly TRBD1 for D (5 bases). Looked up from germline, CDR1 is LNHDA and CDR2 is SQIVND (reference sequence). The CDR3 loop spans 13 amino acids. The V end was cut by 5 bases, the J end by 7 bases, with 14 bases between. The CDR3 nucleotides read TGTGCCAGTAGTGAGGGGAGGAACGGTGAAGCTTTCTTT. Amino acid sequence: CASSEGRNGEAFF.

J is TRBJ1-6 and V is TRBV5-1; 8 bases agree with TRBD1. Germline values: CDR1 SGHRS, CDR2 YFSETQ. The V and J ends lost 2 bases and 10 bases, in that order; junction bases with no gene match: 5. The CDR3 contains 14 residues. CDR3 bases: TGCGCCAGCAGCTTCGGACAGGGTCAATCACCCCTCCACTTT. Amino acid sequence: CASSFGQGQSPLHF.

This clonotype showed up many times. The chain carries TRBV20-1 and TRBJ1-2; D remains ambiguous. V was pared by 3 bases and J by 2 bases, with 16 bases between. Germline V gives CDR1 DFQATT, CDR2 SNEGSKA (reference sequence). The CDR3 is 15 amino acids. Here the CDR3 reads CSARVGQLGNYGYTF. CDR3 DNA: TGCAGTGCTAGGGTTGGTCAACTCGGCAACTATGGCTACACCTTC.

In its sample, this clonotype was seen many times. V is TRBV5-8 and J is TRBJ2-7; D might be TRBD2 (5 bases). V gave up 4 bases and J gave up 0 bases, with 11 bases separating them. Germline lookup yields CDR1 SGHTS and CDR2 YDEGEE. CDR3 length: 14 amino acids. CDR3 amino acids: CASSPGLSSYEQYF. The DNA of the CDR3 is TGTGCCAGCAGCCCAGGACTCAGCTCCTACGAGCAGTACTTC.

At least ten counts were recorded for this clonotype. V gene TRBV6-1 combines with J gene TRBJ2-2, with 13 bases that match TRBD2. The CDR3 contains 19 residues. V trimming: 0 bases; J trimming: 2 bases; junction bases outside the gene matches: 6. Germline-derived CDR1 and CDR2 are MNHNS and SASEGT. CDR3 in amino acids: CASSEAGLAGVGNTGELFF. CDR3 coding DNA: TGTGCCAGCAGTGAAGCCGGACTAGCGGGAGTTGGAAACACCGGGGAGCTGTTTTTT.

This clonotype was counted many times. V and J are TRBV9 and TRBJ2-1; 8 positions agree with TRBD2. With V trimmed by 3 bases and J by 3 bases, 8 bases remained unmatched. Germline V gene lookup returns CDR1 SGDLS and CDR2 YYNGEE. The CDR3 length is 16 residues. The CDR3 region has the DNA TGTGCCAGCAGCGCTCACACCAGCGGGAGCTACAATGAGCAGTTCTTC. Its protein is CASSAHTSGSYNEQFF.

V gene TRBV20-1 combines with J gene TRBJ1-3; the D is unclear. CDR3 size: 13 residues. Trimming took 1 base from V and 0 from J, leaving 4 bases between them. CDR1 and CDR2 from the germline V gene are DFQATT and SNEGSKA (reference sequence). The CDR3 DNA sequence: TGCAGTGCTAGAGGCAGCTCTGGAAACACCATATATTTT. Translating gives CSARGSSGNTIYF.

The V call is TRBV29-1, the J call TRBJ1-1, with D perhaps TRBD1 (6 bases). V dropped 4 bases and J dropped 1 base, with 16 bases sitting between them. Germline V CDR1 and CDR2: SQVTM, ANQGSEA. The CDR3 is made up of 15 amino acids. CDR3 nucleotides: TGCAGCGTTGTTGAAGGGGGGAGGGCGAACACTGAAGCTTTCTTT. Residues: CSVVEGGRANTEAFF.

The chain joins TRBV10-3 to TRBJ1-1; TRBD1 agrees at 8 bases. Germline CDR1 is ENHRY and CDR2 is SYGVKD. Losses at the gene ends were 10 bases for V and 5 bases for J; bases not matched to a gene: 9. CDR3 size: 13 residues. For the CDR3, the DNA is TGTGCCACCCAGGGGGCTCCGCGAACTGAAGCTTTCTTT. Protein: CATQGAPRTEAFF.

As regards this clonotype: A read error may produce the germline difference seen at one junction end. The chain links TRBV5-4 to TRBJ2-1; the D gene is possibly TRBD2 (6 bases). The V gene's germline CDR1 is SGHNT and CDR2 YYREEE (reference sequence). The CDR3 is made up of 15 amino acids. The chain's CDR3 is CANSSGGTPNNEQFF. In nucleotides, the CDR3 is TGTGCCAACAGCTCCGGAGGGACGCCCAACAATGAGCAGTTCTTC.

The table lists this clonotype with a few counts. The CDR3 nucleotides are TGTGCCAGCAGTTACGGTCCAGCGGGAGACGAGCAGTACTTC. Translating it yields CASSYGPAGDEQYF. The rearrangement links TRBV6-5 to TRBJ2-7, with 8 bases matching TRBD2. The V gene's germline CDR1 is MNHEY and CDR2 SVGAGI. V was clipped by 2 bases and J by 5 bases; unmatched bases: 5. The CDR3 totals 14 residues.

Turning to this clonotype: This may come from a read error, since a much larger clone is one base off. The chain employs TRBV5-1 and TRBJ2-1, with TRBD2 matching 7 bases. CDR1 SGHRS and CDR2 YFSETQ come from the germline V gene. The CDR3 is made up of 16 amino acids. The CDR3 loop reads CVSSTKLATGYNEQFF. The CDR3 DNA reads TGCGTCAGCAGCACCAAACTAGCGACGGGTTACAATGAGCAGTTCTTC.

Many counts were recorded for this clonotype. V gene TRBV11-2 combines with J gene TRBJ2-3; a weak D match, TRBD2 (5 bases). CDR1 SGHAT and CDR2 FQNNGV come from the germline V gene. CDR3 length: 14 amino acids. Between the trimmed V and J ends, which lost 2 bases and 1 base, there was a span of 7 bases. As DNA, the CDR3 is TGTGCCAGCAGCTTATGGAGGCGCACAGATACGCAGTATTTT. Protein sequence: CASSLWRRTDTQYF.

This clonotype was observed many times. The CDR3: CASSFNLDSRIETQYF. CDR3 nucleotide sequence: TGTGCCAGCAGCTTCAACCTTGACAGTAGGATAGAGACCCAGTACTTC. This rearrangement joins TRBV7-9 to TRBJ2-5; a weak D match, TRBD1 (5 bases). Deletions cut 3 bases from V and 4 bases from J, with 18 bases between. CDR3 size: 16 residues. Germline V gene lookup returns CDR1 SEHNR and CDR2 FQNEAQ (reference sequence).

This clonotype was counted at least ten times. V usage is TRBV6-1 and J usage is TRBJ2-1; 9 bases are shared with TRBD2. V shed 7 bases and J 4 bases; nucleotides not matched to a gene: 5. The CDR3 is made up of 14 amino acids. CDR1 MNHNS and CDR2 SASEGT come from the germline V gene. CDR3 protein: CASTLAGPYNEQFF. The CDR3 bases are TGTGCCAGCACCCTAGCGGGACCGTACAATGAGCAGTTCTTC.

This clonotype has a handful of counts. The chain employs TRBV30 and TRBJ1-2; 8 bases agree with TRBD1. The CDR3 is 15 residues long. Losses at the gene ends were 2 bases for V and 4 bases for J; bases not matched to a gene: 9. From germline, CDR1 is GTSNPN and CDR2 SVGIG (reference sequence). DNA for the CDR3: TGTGCCTGGAGTAAAAAGACAGGGGTGTTCTATGGCTACACCTTC. Its translation: CAWSKKTGVFYGYTF.

In its sample, this clonotype was seen many times. The V gene is TRBV9, the J gene TRBJ2-5; D unresolved. The germline V and J ends were trimmed by 2 bases and 5 bases, with 16 bases remaining between them. This CDR3 region has 15 residues. CDR1 is SGDLS and CDR2 is YYNGEE in the germline V gene. CDR3 sequence: CASSVSQSMGETQYF. Here the CDR3 DNA reads TGTGCCAGCAGCGTCTCACAGTCAATGGGGGAGACCCAGTACTTC.

This clonotype was seen many times. The V and J genes are TRBV4-2 and TRBJ1-6, with 10 bases lining up with TRBD1. Germline-derived CDR1 and CDR2 are LGHNA and YNFKEQ. The V segment lost 0 bases and the J segment 9 bases; nucleotides outside the gene matches: 2. The CDR3 has 15 residues. The CDR3: CASSQDGTGVSPLHF. In DNA, the CDR3 is TGTGCCAGCAGCCAAGATGGGACAGGGGTTTCACCCCTCCACTTT.

This sequence joins TRBV2 and TRBJ2-1, with 8 nucleotides matching TRBD2. The length of the CDR3 is 16 residues. Losses at the gene ends were 3 bases for V and 8 bases for J; bases not matched to a gene: 12. The germline CDR1 and CDR2 sequences are SNHLY and FYNNEI. CDR3 bases: TGTGCCAGCAGTGAGTCTCCCTCCTTAGCGGGACATGAGCAGTTCTTC. This sequence encodes CASSESPSLAGHEQFF.

This clonotype was observed at least ten times. The CDR3 sequence: CASSSLSGSGNEQFF. Written as DNA, the CDR3 is TGTGCCAGCAGCTCCCTCTCGGGATCCGGCAATGAGCAGTTCTTC. The V and J genes are TRBV11-2 and TRBJ2-1; D is perhaps TRBD2 (5 bases). The V gene's germline CDR1 is SGHAT and CDR2 FQNNGV. V gave up 4 bases and J gave up 6 bases, with 16 bases separating them. The CDR3 spans 15 residues.

The chain uses TRBV7-6 and TRBJ1-5, with 7 bases aligning to TRBD1. The CDR3 totals 16 residues. The V and J ends lost 1 base and 0 bases, in that order; junction bases with no gene match: 3. CDR1 is SGHVS and CDR2 is FNYEAQ in the germline V gene. CDR3 sequence (DNA): TGTGCCAGCAGCTTAGGGGACAGTTATAGCAATCAGCCCCAGCATTTT. This translates into CASSLGDSYSNQPQHF. The full variable domain, in which reference TRBV7-6 and TRBJ1-5 provide the parts outside the CDR3, is GAGVSQSPRYKVTKRGQDVALRCDPISGHVSLYWYRQALGQGPEFLTYFNYEAQQDKSGLPNDRFSAERPEGSISTLTIQRTEQRDSAMYRCASSLGDSYSNQPQHFGDGTRLSIL.

The rearrangement uses TRBV27 and TRBJ2-1; 11 bases map to TRBD2. The ends lost 7 bases at V and 9 bases at J; junction bases unmatched: 17. The CDR3 is made up of 17 amino acids. Germline V gene lookup returns CDR1 MNHEY and CDR2 SMNVEV (reference sequence). Here the CDR3 DNA reads TGTGCCAGCACCTCAAACGGGGAACTAGCGGGAGAGGTTGAGCAGTTCTTC. Amino acids: CASTSNGELAGEVEQFF.

V usage is TRBV4-3 and J usage is TRBJ2-7, with D possibly TRBD1 on 5 matching bases. V was shortened by 0 bases and J by 3 bases, with 15 bases between the two germline ends. Germline CDR1 LGHNA, CDR2 YSLEER. The CDR3 is 16 amino acids. As DNA, the CDR3 is TGCGCCAGCAGCCAAGATTTGGGCAGGGCTGACTACGAGCAGTACTTC. Translation gives CASSQDLGRADYEQYF.

This clonotype was found many times. The rearrangement links TRBV28 to TRBJ1-5; D perhaps matches TRBD1 (6 bases). V gave up 2 bases and J gave up 5 bases, with 16 bases separating them. CDR3 length: 16 amino acids. Germline CDR1 MDHEN, CDR2 SYDVKM. DNA of the CDR3: TGTGCCAGCAGTTTAACAACAGGGACGAGGGATCAGCCCCAGCATTTT. Its translation: CASSLTTGTRDQPQHF.

This clonotype was seen many times. The CDR3 region is CASSLGQGHQPQHF. DNA of the CDR3: TGTGCCAGCAGCCTAGGACAGGGACATCAGCCCCAGCATTTT. V and J are TRBV3-1 and TRBJ1-5, with TRBD1 matching 8 bases. CDR3 size: 14 residues. Trimming removed 4 bases from V and 5 bases from J; junction bases left unmatched: 4. Looked up from germline, CDR1 is LGHDT and CDR2 is YNNKEL (reference sequence).

The chain recombines TRBV6-1 with TRBJ2-1, with 11 bases identical to TRBD2. The CDR3 is made up of 18 amino acids. Germline V gene sequence: CDR1 MNHNS, CDR2 SASEGT. J lost 6 bases, V lost 5 bases, and 15 bases had no gene match. This CDR3 is CASSPTGTLAGVPNEQFF. The CDR3 nucleotides are TGTGCCAGCAGTCCGACAGGAACACTAGCGGGAGTTCCCAATGAGCAGTTCTTC.

This clonotype came up many times. V gene TRBV5-6 combines with J gene TRBJ1-5; no reliable D call. Trimming pared 3 bases from V and 2 bases from J, leaving 6 bases between. CDR3 length: 13 residues. Germline CDR1 SGHDT, CDR2 YYEEEE. In nucleotides, the CDR3 is TGTGCCAGCAGCTCGACGGGCAATCAGCCCCAGCATTTT. Translated: CASSSTGNQPQHF.

This clonotype showed up many times. The V call is TRBV20-1, the J call TRBJ2-5, with 8 bases aligning to TRBD2. The CDR3 length is 18 residues. Trimming took 1 base from V and 1 from J; bases not matched to a gene: 14. Per germline, CDR1 DFQATT and CDR2 SNEGSKA (reference sequence). As DNA, the CDR3 is TGCAGTGCTAGAGGGTCTAGCGGGCGAGGCCCCACCCAAGAGACCCAGTACTTC. This translates into CSARGSSGRGPTQETQYF.